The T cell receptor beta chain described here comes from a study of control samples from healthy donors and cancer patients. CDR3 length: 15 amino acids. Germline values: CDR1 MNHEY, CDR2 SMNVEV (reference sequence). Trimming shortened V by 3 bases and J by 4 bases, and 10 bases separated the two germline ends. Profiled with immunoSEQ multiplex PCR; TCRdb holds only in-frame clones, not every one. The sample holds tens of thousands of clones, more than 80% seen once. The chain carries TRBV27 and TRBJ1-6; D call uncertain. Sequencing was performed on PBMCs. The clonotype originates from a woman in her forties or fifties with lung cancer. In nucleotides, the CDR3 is TGTGCCAGCAGTTTTGGAGACGGGTATAATTCACCCCTCCACTTT. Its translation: CASSFGDGYNSPLHF.